This T cell receptor beta chain was sequenced in a study of T cells after posttransplantation cyclophosphamide. Study-wide points: Donor CD8+ memory clones often dominated recipient blood repertoires at later times.

CDR3 size: 14 residues. CDR1 is SGHNT and CDR2 is YYREEE in the germline V gene (reference sequence). Between the trimmed V and J ends, which lost 2 bases and 1 base, there was a span of 10 bases. Sequencing was performed with immunoSEQ multiplex PCR; in TCRdb, only in-frame clones are kept and a portion is missing. The sample includes some 43,000 clones, none of them occurring once. On the day of bone marrow donation, the related graft donor provided peripheral blood. This clone was detected many times. Its antigen remains unknown. The sequenced sample consisted of PBMCs. This TCR derives from a man between 35 and 55 years old in good health, CMV-negative, and a related stem cell transplant donor. The chain is built from TRBV5-4 and TRBJ2-7; the D gene is possibly TRBD1 (6 bases). This CDR3 is CASSLQGASYEQYF. As DNA, the CDR3 is TGTGCCAGCAGCTTACAGGGAGCGTCCTACGAGCAGTACTTC. Based on the CDR3 plus reference TRBV5-4 and TRBJ2-7, the full variable domain is ETGVTQSPTHLIKTRGQQVTLRCSSQSGHNTVSWYQQALGQGPQFIFQYYREEENGRGNFPPRFSGLQFPNYSSELNVNALELDDSALYLCASSLQGASYEQYFGPGTRLTVT.